The 15 T cell receptor beta chains below all came from one sample that was sequenced in a study of blood T cells in healthy people across ages. Then a second PCR, running roughly 7 to 11 cycles, was carried out with a sample-barcoded 5' primer and a J-beta primer mix. TCRdb analysed the 5' RACE reads with MiXCR anew, one entry per CDR3 protein. Of about 1,000,000 distinct CDR3 sequences listed, 40% to 50% are singletons. Sequences were obtained from blood. These receptors were obtained from an older woman in good health.

V is TRBV20-1 and J is TRBJ1-6; 9 bases are shared with TRBD1. CDR3 length: 14 amino acids. CDR1 DFQATT and CDR2 SNEGSKA come from the germline V gene (reference sequence). With V trimmed by 7 bases and J by 10 bases, 11 bases remained unmatched. DNA for the CDR3: TGCAGTGGGAGGACAGGGGAGGCAATATCACCCCTCCACTTT. It specifies CSGRTGEAISPLHF.

This chain uses TRBV20-1 with TRBJ2-3, with D uncertain. Germline loops: CDR1 DFQATT, CDR2 SNEGSKA (reference sequence). The CDR3 spans 14 residues. Trimming pared 7 bases from V and 0 bases from J, leaving 14 bases between. The CDR3 spells CSVPQTSSTDTQYF. The DNA for the CDR3 is TGCAGTGTCCCGCAGACCTCTAGCACAGATACGCAGTATTTT.

The chain uses TRBV29-1 and TRBJ2-7, with 7 bases that match TRBD1. V was pared by 5 bases and J by 6 bases, with 10 bases of the junction left unmatched. CDR1 and CDR2 from the germline V gene are SQVTM and ANQGSEA. CDR3 length equals 13 residues. The CDR3 here is CSVSNRGSGEQYF. As DNA, the CDR3 is TGCAGCGTTTCAAACAGGGGATCGGGCGAGCAGTACTTC.

CDR3 amino acids: CASSDDVSGANVLTF. The CDR3 region has the DNA TGTGCCAGCAGTGACGACGTCTCTGGGGCCAACGTCCTGACTTTC. The chain combines TRBV25-1 with TRBJ2-6; no clear D gene. Germline CDR1 MGHDK, CDR2 SYGVNS. The CDR3 sequence is 15 residues long. Deletions cut 3 bases from V and 0 bases from J, with 6 bases between.

This clonotype occurred a few times. The V call is TRBV29-1, the J call TRBJ1-1, with 10 nucleotides matching TRBD1. Germline V lookup: CDR1 SQVTM, CDR2 ANQGSEA. Trimming took 7 bases from V and 3 from J; bases not matched to a gene: 5. There are 13 residues in the CDR3. CDR3 region: CSGTTGGYTEAFF. The CDR3, as DNA: TGCAGCGGCACGACAGGGGGCTACACTGAAGCTTTCTTT.

CDR3 amino acids: CASSGRDLIPYEQYF. DNA for the CDR3: TGTGCCAGCAGCGGCAGGGATCTAATTCCCTACGAGCAGTACTTC. The chain combines TRBV28 with TRBJ2-7; the D gene is possibly TRBD1 (5 bases). This CDR3 region has 15 residues. V was cut by 6 bases and J by 2 bases, with 17 bases left in between. Germline loops: CDR1 MDHEN, CDR2 SYDVKM.

The V gene is TRBV5-1, the J gene TRBJ2-1; 8 positions agree with TRBD2. The CDR3 is 15 residues long. The V segment lost 8 bases and the J segment 2 bases; nucleotides outside the gene matches: 9. The germline CDR1 and CDR2 sequences are SGHRS and YFSETQ. CDR3 residues: CASYLSGSPYNEQFF. CDR3 coding DNA: TGCGCCAGTTACCTAAGCGGGAGTCCCTACAATGAGCAGTTCTTC.

This clonotype was picked up one time. The rearrangement joins TRBV5-1 to TRBJ2-2, with D perhaps matching TRBD1 (6 bases). The CDR3 is made up of 15 amino acids. V dropped 0 bases and J dropped 11 bases, with 17 bases sitting between them. CDR1 and CDR2 (germline): SGHRS, YFSETQ. This CDR3 reads CASSLGDNERVELFF. As DNA, the CDR3 is TGCGCCAGCAGCTTGGGGGACAACGAGCGAGTCGAGCTGTTTTTT.

This clonotype came up a few times. V and J are TRBV12-3 or TRBV12-4 and TRBJ2-7, with 7 nucleotides matching TRBD1. V was pared by 5 bases and J by 2 bases, with 9 bases of the junction left unmatched. The CDR3 is 15 amino acids. CDR3 in DNA: TGTGCCAGCAGTCAAGACAGGGCTCCACCCTACGAGCAGTACTTC. It specifies CASSQDRAPPYEQYF.

The chain has TRBV9 and TRBJ2-1, with TRBD2 identical over 8 bases. The CDR3 covers 15 residues. The trim removed 4 bases at V and 5 bases at J, leaving 8 bases unmatched. CDR1 is SGDLS and CDR2 is YYNGEE in the germline V gene. CDR3 bases: TGTGCCAGCAGCTTCGGACTAGCATTCGACAATGAGCAGTTCTTC. This translates into CASSFGLAFDNEQFF.

This clonotype has only a few counts. The V and J genes are TRBV6-2 or TRBV6-3 and TRBJ1-5, with 7 bases matching TRBD1. Germline V gene lookup returns CDR1 MNHEY and CDR2 SVGEGT. After removal of 0 bases from V and 11 bases from J, the junction contained 31 bases not matched to a gene. This CDR3 spans 22 amino acids. CDR3 sequence reads: CASSYSRLGQALSPSPADSQHF. CDR3 DNA: TGTGCCAGCAGTTACTCGCGCCTCGGACAGGCGTTATCCCCCTCGCCTGCCGATTCCCAGCATTTT.

The chain links TRBV6-1 to TRBJ2-7, with 12 bases lining up with TRBD2. Germline-derived CDR1 and CDR2 are MNHNS and SASEGT. V lost 5 bases and J lost 0; bases outside the gene matches: 14. CDR3 length: 19 amino acids. CDR3 bases: TGTGCCAGCAGTACGCTGACTAGCGGGAGTAACCCCCTCTCCTACGAGCAGTACTTC. It specifies CASSTLTSGSNPLSYEQYF.

The V and J genes are TRBV20-1 and TRBJ2-5, with TRBD2 matching 10 bases. Germline assignment: CDR1 DFQATT and CDR2 SNEGSKA (reference sequence). The V and J ends lost 0 bases and 5 bases, in that order; junction bases with no gene match: 3. The CDR3 has 14 residues. The CDR3 spells CSARDGGLAETQYF. CDR3 nucleotide sequence: TGCAGTGCTAGAGATGGGGGACTAGCGGAGACCCAGTACTTC.

The V and J genes are TRBV20-1 and TRBJ2-7; 9 positions match TRBD2. The germline gives CDR1 DFQATT, CDR2 SNEGSKA (reference sequence). Unmatched junction bases numbered 12, after V lost 6 bases and J lost 6 bases. The CDR3 has 14 amino acids. CDR3 sequence: CSAIAGESLSEQYF. The CDR3 DNA follows: TGCAGTGCAATAGCGGGAGAGTCCCTGTCCGAGCAGTACTTC.

The chain recombines TRBV20-1 with TRBJ2-4; D is perhaps TRBD2 (6 bases). The J call is doubtful: the DNA matches TRBJ2-7 better. CDR1 is DFQATT, CDR2 SNEGSKA, per germline (reference sequence). This CDR3 has 15 residues. The CDR3, as DNA: TGCAGTGCTAGAGATTCCAGCGGGTCACCCTACGAGCAGTACTTC. Its protein product is CSARDSSGSPYEQYF.